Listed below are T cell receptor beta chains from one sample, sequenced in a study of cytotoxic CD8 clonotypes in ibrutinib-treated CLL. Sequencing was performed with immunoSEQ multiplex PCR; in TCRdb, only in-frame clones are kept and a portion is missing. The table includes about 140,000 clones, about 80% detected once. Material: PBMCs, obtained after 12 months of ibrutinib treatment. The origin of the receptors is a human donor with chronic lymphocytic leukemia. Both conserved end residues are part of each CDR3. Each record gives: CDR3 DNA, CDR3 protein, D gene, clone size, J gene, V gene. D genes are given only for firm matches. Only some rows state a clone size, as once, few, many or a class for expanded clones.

cdr3_nt: TGTGCCAGTAGTACCTGGGGGACAGTGAACACTGAAGCTTTCTTT
cdr3_aa: CASSTWGTVNTEAFF
d_call: TRBD1
clone_size: NA
j_call: TRBJ1-1
v_call: TRBV19

cdr3_nt: TGTGCCAGTAGTATAAGTACCTACTATGGCTACACCTTC
cdr3_aa: CASSISTYYGYTF
d_call: NA
clone_size: NA
j_call: TRBJ1-2
v_call: TRBV19

cdr3_nt: TGCGCCAGCAGTGAGTCTGGCTTCCTAACCTACGAGCAGTACTTC
cdr3_aa: CASSESGFLTYEQYF
d_call: NA
clone_size: NA
j_call: TRBJ2-7
v_call: TRBV10-1

cdr3_nt: TGTGCCAGCTCACCCCGAACAGGAAATCAGCCCCAGCATTTT
cdr3_aa: CASSPRTGNQPQHF
d_call: NA
clone_size: NA
j_call: TRBJ1-5
v_call: TRBV18

cdr3_nt: TGTGCCAGCAGCTTAGGGGGGCGGTTTGCAGAGACCCAGTACTTC
cdr3_aa: CASSLGGRFAETQYF
d_call: NA
clone_size: NA
j_call: TRBJ2-5
v_call: TRBV7-2

cdr3_nt: TGTGCCAGCAGGGCGGACAGTACCGCGAACACTGAAGCTTTCTTT
cdr3_aa: CASRADSTANTEAFF
d_call: NA
clone_size: NA
j_call: TRBJ1-1
v_call: TRBV6-5

cdr3_nt: TGTGCCAGCAGTCCTAGGACAGGAGGTAACGGGGAGCTGTTTTTT
cdr3_aa: CASSPRTGGNGELFF
d_call: TRBD1
clone_size: NA
j_call: TRBJ2-2
v_call: TRBV27

cdr3_nt: TGTGCCCTGGGGGCCGATAGCAATCAGCCCCAGCATTTT
cdr3_aa: CALGADSNQPQHF
d_call: NA
clone_size: few
j_call: TRBJ1-5
v_call: TRBV2

cdr3_nt: TGTGCCAGCAGCTTGGGACAGATCACAGATACGCAGTATTTT
cdr3_aa: CASSLGQITDTQYF
d_call: NA
clone_size: NA
j_call: TRBJ2-3
v_call: TRBV5-4

cdr3_nt: TGTGCCAGCAGTGTTGGGGGGAGGACCGGGGAGCTGTTTTTT
cdr3_aa: CASSVGGRTGELFF
d_call: NA
clone_size: NA
j_call: TRBJ2-2
v_call: TRBV6-1

cdr3_nt: TGTGCCAGTAACCCGGCGAAAGGTCGTAATGAAAAACTGTTTTTT
cdr3_aa: CASNPAKGRNEKLFF
d_call: NA
clone_size: once
j_call: TRBJ1-4
v_call: TRBV19

cdr3_nt: TGTGCCAGCAGCCAGTCACTAGCGGGCAAATTCTACGAGCAGTACTTC
cdr3_aa: CASSQSLAGKFYEQYF
d_call: TRBD2
clone_size: NA
j_call: TRBJ2-7
v_call: TRBV14

cdr3_nt: TGTGCCAGCAGCCCCGGGACGGGTATGAACACTGAAGCTTTCTTT
cdr3_aa: CASSPGTGMNTEAFF
d_call: NA
clone_size: few
j_call: TRBJ1-1
v_call: TRBV11-2

cdr3_nt: TGTGCCAGCAGCAAACCCAGGACCCTTATCTCCGAGCAGTACTTC
cdr3_aa: CASSKPRTLISEQYF
d_call: NA
clone_size: NA
j_call: TRBJ2-7
v_call: TRBV21-1

cdr3_nt: TGTGCCAGCAGCTTAGCCGACAGGTTTGGCTACACCTTC
cdr3_aa: CASSLADRFGYTF
d_call: NA
clone_size: NA
j_call: TRBJ1-2
v_call: TRBV7-2

cdr3_nt: TGTGCCAGCAGCTTAGTTCGGGGGCTCGGGAACACCATATATTTT
cdr3_aa: CASSLVRGLGNTIYF
d_call: NA
clone_size: NA
j_call: TRBJ1-3
v_call: TRBV7-2

cdr3_nt: TGTGCCAGTAGTTACGCCCTATCGTCGAACACCGGGGAGCTGTTTTTT
cdr3_aa: CASSYALSSNTGELFF
d_call: NA
clone_size: NA
j_call: TRBJ2-2
v_call: TRBV19

cdr3_nt: TGTGCCAGCATTTTCACAGGGGGCGATCTGGGCTACACCTTC
cdr3_aa: CASIFTGGDLGYTF
d_call: TRBD1
clone_size: NA
j_call: TRBJ1-2
v_call: TRBV6-1

cdr3_nt: TGCGCCAGCAGCCCGGGGGGCAGGGGGATGGGAGCTTTCTTT
cdr3_aa: CASSPGGRGMGAFF
d_call: TRBD1
clone_size: NA
j_call: TRBJ1-1
v_call: TRBV5-1

cdr3_nt: TGTGCCAGTAGTAGGTACTTCGGAACCTACACCGGGGAGCTGTTTTTT
cdr3_aa: CASSRYFGTYTGELFF
d_call: NA
clone_size: NA
j_call: TRBJ2-2
v_call: TRBV19

cdr3_nt: TGTGCCAGCAGCCCAACATCCCAGGGGAACGAGCAGTACTTC
cdr3_aa: CASSPTSQGNEQYF
d_call: NA
clone_size: NA
j_call: TRBJ2-7
v_call: TRBV7-7

cdr3_nt: TGTGCCAGCAGCCCAGGGGGCGAAAACACCATATATTTT
cdr3_aa: CASSPGGENTIYF
d_call: NA
clone_size: few
j_call: TRBJ1-3
v_call: TRBV21-1

cdr3_nt: TGCGCCAGCAGCCAAGATAACAGCTGGTATGGCTACACCTTC
cdr3_aa: CASSQDNSWYGYTF
d_call: NA
clone_size: NA
j_call: TRBJ1-2
v_call: TRBV4-1

cdr3_nt: TGTGCCAGCAGCGGGAGTCTTGAAGGGGGGAACACCATATATTTT
cdr3_aa: CASSGSLEGGNTIYF
d_call: NA
clone_size: few
j_call: TRBJ1-3
v_call: TRBV6-5

cdr3_nt: TGTGCTAGTGGTCTGGTTATGGCGGGGGGGTCAGATACGCAGTATTTT
cdr3_aa: CASGLVMAGGSDTQYF
d_call: TRBD2
clone_size: NA
j_call: TRBJ2-3
v_call: TRBV12-5

cdr3_nt: TGTGCCAGCTCGCCCACTCAGGGCTCCTACAATGAGCAGTTCTTC
cdr3_aa: CASSPTQGSYNEQFF
d_call: NA
clone_size: NA
j_call: TRBJ2-1
v_call: TRBV18

cdr3_nt: TGTGCCAGCTCACCAACTAGCGGCCCCTACAATGAGCAGTTCTTC
cdr3_aa: CASSPTSGPYNEQFF
d_call: TRBD2
clone_size: NA
j_call: TRBJ2-1
v_call: TRBV18

cdr3_nt: TGTGCCAGCAGCCGCTACACAGGGGAGCAGTACTTC
cdr3_aa: CASSRYTGEQYF
d_call: NA
clone_size: few
j_call: TRBJ2-7
v_call: TRBV14

cdr3_nt: TGTGCCATCAGTGAAAGGGGGTTTGGGAATGAAAAACTGTTTTTT
cdr3_aa: CAISERGFGNEKLFF
d_call: NA
clone_size: NA
j_call: TRBJ1-4
v_call: TRBV10-3

cdr3_nt: TGTGCCTGGAGTGGGGGGATCCTGAACACTGAAGCTTTCTTT
cdr3_aa: CAWSGGILNTEAFF
d_call: NA
clone_size: few
j_call: TRBJ1-1
v_call: TRBV30

cdr3_nt: TGTGCCAGCAGTACTACAGGGGGTTCAACTGAAGCTTTCTTT
cdr3_aa: CASSTTGGSTEAFF
d_call: TRBD1
clone_size: NA
j_call: TRBJ1-1
v_call: TRBV28

cdr3_nt: TGTGCCAGCAGCCCAGGACCCCAGAACACAGATACGCAGTATTTT
cdr3_aa: CASSPGPQNTDTQYF
d_call: NA
clone_size: once
j_call: TRBJ2-3
v_call: TRBV7-9

cdr3_nt: TGTGCCAGCAGCCCACGCTGGGACAACACCTACGAGCAGTACTTC
cdr3_aa: CASSPRWDNTYEQYF
d_call: NA
clone_size: NA
j_call: TRBJ2-7
v_call: TRBV4-2

cdr3_nt: TGTGCCATCAGCAGGGAAGGCTATGGCTACACCTTC
cdr3_aa: CAISREGYGYTF
d_call: NA
clone_size: NA
j_call: TRBJ1-2
v_call: TRBV10-3

cdr3_nt: TGTGCCAGCAGTTCCAACGCCGGGACTAGCGGGGTGGTGAAGTATTTT
cdr3_aa: CASSSNAGTSGVVKYF
d_call: TRBD2
clone_size: NA
j_call: TRBJ2-3
v_call: TRBV27

cdr3_nt: TGTGCCATCAGTACGGGGACTTTCTACGAGCAGTACTTC
cdr3_aa: CAISTGTFYEQYF
d_call: NA
clone_size: once
j_call: TRBJ2-7
v_call: TRBV10-3

cdr3_nt: TGTGCCAGTACAGATAATAATTCACCCCTCCACTTT
cdr3_aa: CASTDNNSPLHF
d_call: NA
clone_size: NA
j_call: TRBJ1-6
v_call: TRBV19

cdr3_nt: TGCGCCAGCAGCCAAGTTGGTGGCTATGGCTACACCTTC
cdr3_aa: CASSQVGGYGYTF
d_call: NA
clone_size: NA
j_call: TRBJ1-2
v_call: TRBV4-1

cdr3_nt: TGTGCTAGTGGTTTGATGGATACGCAGTATTTT
cdr3_aa: CASGLMDTQYF
d_call: NA
clone_size: NA
j_call: TRBJ2-3
v_call: TRBV12-5

cdr3_nt: TGTGCCAGCAGCCCGCTCGAGAGACACTACGAGCAGTACTTC
cdr3_aa: CASSPLERHYEQYF
d_call: NA
clone_size: NA
j_call: TRBJ2-7
v_call: TRBV7-9